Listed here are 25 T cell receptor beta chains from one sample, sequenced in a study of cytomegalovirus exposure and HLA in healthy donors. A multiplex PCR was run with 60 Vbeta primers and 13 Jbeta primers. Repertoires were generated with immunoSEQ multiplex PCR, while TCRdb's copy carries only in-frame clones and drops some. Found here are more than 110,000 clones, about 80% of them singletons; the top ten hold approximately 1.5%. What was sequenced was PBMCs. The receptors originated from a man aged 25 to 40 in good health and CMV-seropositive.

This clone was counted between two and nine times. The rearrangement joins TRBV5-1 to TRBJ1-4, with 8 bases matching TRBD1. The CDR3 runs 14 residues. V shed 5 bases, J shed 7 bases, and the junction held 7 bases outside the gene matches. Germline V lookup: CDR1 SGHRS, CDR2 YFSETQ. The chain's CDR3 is CASRPDRGGEKLFF. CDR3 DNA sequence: TGCGCCAGCAGACCTGACAGGGGAGGTGAAAAACTGTTTTTT.

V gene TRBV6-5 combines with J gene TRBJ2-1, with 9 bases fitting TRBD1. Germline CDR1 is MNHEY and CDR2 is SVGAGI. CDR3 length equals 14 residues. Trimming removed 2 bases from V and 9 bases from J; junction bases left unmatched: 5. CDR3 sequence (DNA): TGTGCCAGCAGTTACCCAGGGGACAGGGTTGAGCAGTTCTTC. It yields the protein CASSYPGDRVEQFF.

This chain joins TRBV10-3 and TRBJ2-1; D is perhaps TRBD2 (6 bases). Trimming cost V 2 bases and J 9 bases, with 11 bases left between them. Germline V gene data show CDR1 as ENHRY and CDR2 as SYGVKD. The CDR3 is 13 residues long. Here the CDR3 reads CAISEMEGAEQFF. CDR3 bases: TGTGCCATCAGTGAGATGGAGGGTGCTGAGCAGTTCTTC.

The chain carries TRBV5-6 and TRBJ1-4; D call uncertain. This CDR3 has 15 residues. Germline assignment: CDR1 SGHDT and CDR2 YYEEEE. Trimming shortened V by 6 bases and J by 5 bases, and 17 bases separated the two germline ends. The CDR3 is CASKSRGTRNEKLFF. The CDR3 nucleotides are TGTGCCAGCAAGTCGAGAGGCACCCGAAATGAAAAACTGTTTTTT.

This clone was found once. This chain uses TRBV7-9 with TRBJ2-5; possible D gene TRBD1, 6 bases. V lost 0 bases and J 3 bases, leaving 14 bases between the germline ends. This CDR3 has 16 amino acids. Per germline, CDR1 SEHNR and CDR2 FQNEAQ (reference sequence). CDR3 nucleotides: TGTGCCAGCAGCTTAGCGATCGGGGACACAAAAGAGACCCAGTACTTC. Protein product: CASSLAIGDTKETQYF. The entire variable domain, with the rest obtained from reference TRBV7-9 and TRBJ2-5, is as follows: DTGVSQNPRHKITKRGQNVTFRCDPISEHNRLYWYRQTLGQGPEFLTYFQNEAQLEKSRLLSDRFSAERPKGSFSTLEIQRTEQGDSAMYLCASSLAIGDTKETQYFGPGTRLLVL.

The CDR3 nucleotides read TGTGCCAGCAGCCACGACCGACAGGGGAGGAATGAGCAGTTCTTC. Translation: CASSHDRQGRNEQFF. This chain uses TRBV6-5 with TRBJ2-1; 8 bases align to TRBD1. Per germline, CDR1 MNHEY and CDR2 SVGAGI. Unmatched junction bases numbered 11, after V lost 6 bases and J lost 7 bases. The length of the CDR3 is 15 residues.

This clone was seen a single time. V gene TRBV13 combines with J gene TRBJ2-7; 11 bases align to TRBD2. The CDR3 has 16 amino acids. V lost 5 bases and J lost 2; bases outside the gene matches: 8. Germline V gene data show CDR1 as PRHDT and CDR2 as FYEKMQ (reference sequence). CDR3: CASSLGQLAGAYEQYF. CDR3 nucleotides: TGTGCCAGCAGCCTTGGCCAACTAGCGGGAGCCTACGAGCAGTACTTC.

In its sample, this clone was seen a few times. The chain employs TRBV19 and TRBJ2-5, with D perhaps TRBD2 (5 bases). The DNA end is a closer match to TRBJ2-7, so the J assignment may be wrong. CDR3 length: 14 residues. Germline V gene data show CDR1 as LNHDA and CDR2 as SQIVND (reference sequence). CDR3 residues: CASRPRRSSYEQYF. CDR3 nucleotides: TGTGCCAGTAGACCTCGGAGGAGCTCCTACGAGCAGTACTTC.

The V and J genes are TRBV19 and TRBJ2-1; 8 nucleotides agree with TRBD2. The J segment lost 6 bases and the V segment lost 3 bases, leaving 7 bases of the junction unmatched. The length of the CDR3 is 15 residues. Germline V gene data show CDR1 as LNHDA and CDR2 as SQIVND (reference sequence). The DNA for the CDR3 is TGTGCCAGTAGTATGCAAGCGGGAGTGTCCAATGAGCAGTTCTTC. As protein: CASSMQAGVSNEQFF.

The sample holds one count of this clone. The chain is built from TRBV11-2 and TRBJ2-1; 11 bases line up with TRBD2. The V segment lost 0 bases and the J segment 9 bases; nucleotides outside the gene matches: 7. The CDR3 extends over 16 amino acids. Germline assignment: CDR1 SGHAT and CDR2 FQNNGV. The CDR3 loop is CASSLDSLAGGGEQFF. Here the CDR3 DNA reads TGTGCCAGCAGCTTAGATAGCCTAGCGGGAGGAGGTGAGCAGTTCTTC.

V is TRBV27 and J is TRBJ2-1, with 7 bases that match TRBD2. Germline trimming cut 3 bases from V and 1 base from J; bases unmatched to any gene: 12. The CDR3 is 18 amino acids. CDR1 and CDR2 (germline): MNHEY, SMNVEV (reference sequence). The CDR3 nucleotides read TGTGCCAGCAGTTTCTCGACTAGCACCCTGGGGTCCTACAATGAGCAGTTCTTC. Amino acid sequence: CASSFSTSTLGSYNEQFF.

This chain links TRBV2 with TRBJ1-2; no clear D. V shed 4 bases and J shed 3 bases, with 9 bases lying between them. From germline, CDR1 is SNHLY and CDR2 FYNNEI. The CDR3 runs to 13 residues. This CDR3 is CASSGRGYYGYTF. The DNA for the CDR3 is TGTGCCAGCAGTGGTCGGGGTTACTATGGCTACACCTTC.

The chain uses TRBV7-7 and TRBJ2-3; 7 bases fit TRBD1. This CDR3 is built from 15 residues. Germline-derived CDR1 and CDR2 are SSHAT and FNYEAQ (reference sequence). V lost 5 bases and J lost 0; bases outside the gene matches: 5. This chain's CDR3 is CASSPDRESTDTQYF. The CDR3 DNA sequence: TGTGCCAGCAGCCCCGACAGGGAGAGCACAGATACGCAGTATTTT. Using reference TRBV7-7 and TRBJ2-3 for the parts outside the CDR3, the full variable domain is GAGVSQSPRYKVTKRGQDVTLRCDPISSHATLYWYQQALGQGPEFLTYFNYEAQPDKSGLPSDRFSAERPEGSISTLTIQRTEQRDSAMYRCASSPDRESTDTQYFGPGTRLTVL.

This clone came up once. CDR3 nucleotide sequence: TGTGCCAGCAGCCACCGGGACAGGGAAAACTATGGCTACACCTTC. This encodes CASSHRDRENYGYTF. The chain combines TRBV7-9 with TRBJ1-2; 9 bases map to TRBD1. V shed 5 bases and J 2 bases; nucleotides not matched to a gene: 6. Germline loops: CDR1 SEHNR, CDR2 FQNEAQ (reference sequence). The CDR3 runs 15 residues.

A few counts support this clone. The CDR3, as DNA: TGTGCCAGCAGCTCGCCTAGGCGGGGGGGCCGCAATGAGCAGTTCTTC. Translating gives CASSSPRRGGRNEQFF. This rearrangement joins TRBV7-2 to TRBJ2-1; 9 bases are shared with TRBD2. After removal of 4 bases from V and 6 bases from J, the junction contained 10 bases not matched to a gene. The CDR3 length is 16 residues. Germline CDR1 SGHTA, CDR2 FQGNSA.

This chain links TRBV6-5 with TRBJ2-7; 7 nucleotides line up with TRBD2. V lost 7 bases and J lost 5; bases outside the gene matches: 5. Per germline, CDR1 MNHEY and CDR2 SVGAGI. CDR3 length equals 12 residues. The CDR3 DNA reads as TGTGCCAGCATAAATGGGGGGGACGAGCAGTACTTC. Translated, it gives CASINGGDEQYF.

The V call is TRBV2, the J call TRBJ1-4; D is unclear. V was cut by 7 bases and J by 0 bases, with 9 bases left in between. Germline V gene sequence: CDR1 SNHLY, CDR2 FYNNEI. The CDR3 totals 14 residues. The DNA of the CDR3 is TGTGCCAGCACACAACTAGCAACTAATGAAAAACTGTTTTTT. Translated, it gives CASTQLATNEKLFF.

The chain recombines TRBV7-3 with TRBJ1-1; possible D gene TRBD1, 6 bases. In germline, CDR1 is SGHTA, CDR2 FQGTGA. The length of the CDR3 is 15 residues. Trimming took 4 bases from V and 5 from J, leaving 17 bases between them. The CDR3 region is CASSSGGGPGTEAFF. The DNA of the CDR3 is TGTGCCAGCAGCTCGGGTGGGGGCCCAGGGACTGAAGCTTTCTTT. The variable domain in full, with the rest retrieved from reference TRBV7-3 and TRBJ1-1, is GAGVSQTPSNKVTEKGKYVELRCDPISGHTALYWYRQSLGQGPEFLIYFQGTGAADDSGLPNDRFFAVRPEGSVSTLKIQRTERGDSAVYLCASSSGGGPGTEAFFGQGTRLTVV.

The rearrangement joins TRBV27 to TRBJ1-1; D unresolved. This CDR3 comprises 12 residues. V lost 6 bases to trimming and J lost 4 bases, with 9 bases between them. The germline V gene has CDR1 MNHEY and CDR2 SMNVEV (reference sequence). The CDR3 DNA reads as TGTGCCAGCAGCCGACCGGGCACTGAAGCTTTCTTT. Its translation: CASSRPGTEAFF.

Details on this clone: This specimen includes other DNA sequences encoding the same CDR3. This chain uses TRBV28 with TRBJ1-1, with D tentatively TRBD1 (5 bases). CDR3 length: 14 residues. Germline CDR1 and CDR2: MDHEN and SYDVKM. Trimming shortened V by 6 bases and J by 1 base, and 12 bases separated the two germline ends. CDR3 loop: CASSLSGGNTEAFF. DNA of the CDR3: TGTGCCAGCAGCCTCTCGGGGGGGAACACTGAAGCTTTCTTT.

CDR3 coding DNA: TGCGCCAGCAGCCGCTACCCTACCGAGACCCAGTACTTC. This codes for CASSRYPTETQYF. This chain uses TRBV5-1 with TRBJ2-5; D remains unclear. This CDR3 region has 13 residues. V lost 4 bases, J lost 5 bases, and 12 bases lay in between. CDR1 SGHRS and CDR2 YFSETQ come from the germline V gene.

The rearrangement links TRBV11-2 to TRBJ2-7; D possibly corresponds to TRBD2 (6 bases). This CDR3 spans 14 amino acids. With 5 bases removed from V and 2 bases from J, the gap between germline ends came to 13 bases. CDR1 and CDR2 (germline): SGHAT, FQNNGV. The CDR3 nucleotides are TGTGCCAGCAGCCCGACCGCGGGACCCTACGAGCAGTACTTC. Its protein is CASSPTAGPYEQYF.

The CDR3 DNA sequence: TGTGCCAGCAGCCTCTCTAGCGGGAGGGCGTCCTACGAGCAGTACTTC. It specifies CASSLSSGRASYEQYF. The chain uses TRBV5-4 and TRBJ2-7; 12 bases match TRBD2. J lost 1 base, V lost 4 bases, and 6 bases had no gene match. The V gene's germline CDR1 is SGHNT and CDR2 YYREEE (reference sequence). The CDR3 has 16 amino acids.

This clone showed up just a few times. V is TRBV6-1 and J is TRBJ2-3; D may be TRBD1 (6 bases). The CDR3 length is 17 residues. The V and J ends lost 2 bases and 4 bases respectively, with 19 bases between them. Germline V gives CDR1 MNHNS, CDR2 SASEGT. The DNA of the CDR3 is TGTGCCAGCAGTGAATTGGGTAGCCACCACAGGGCAGATACGCAGTATTTT. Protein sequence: CASSELGSHHRADTQYF.

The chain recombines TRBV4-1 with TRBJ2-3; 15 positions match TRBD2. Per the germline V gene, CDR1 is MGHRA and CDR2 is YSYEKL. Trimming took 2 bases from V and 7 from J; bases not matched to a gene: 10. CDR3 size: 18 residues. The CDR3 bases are TGCGCCAGCAGCCAATTAGATCTAGGACTAGCGGGAGGGAATACGCAGTATTTT. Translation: CASSQLDLGLAGGNTQYF.